This TCR beta chain was observed in a study of OX40 agonist ivuxolimab in advanced cancers. In the study overall: Patients were roughly 83% male with ages roughly 20 to 85, mean roughly 64.

Assay: immunoSEQ multiplex PCR; the TCRdb copy retains only in-frame clones and omits some. The repertoire holds 100,000 or so clones, with more than 85% as singletons. The CDR3 is 15 residues long. CDR1 and CDR2 (germline): MNHEY, SVGAGI. J gave up 4 bases and V 4 bases, and 9 bases lay outside the gene matches. The sequenced sample was CD4+ or CD8+ T cells sorted from blood, obtained in a trial of the OX40 agonist ivuxolimab. The receptor was derived from an adult with an advanced solid tumor such as melanoma, head and neck, liver or kidney cancer. The J gene is TRBJ1-1, the V gene TRBV6-5, with 7 bases aligning to TRBD1. For the CDR3, the DNA is TGTGCCAGCAGTTTGACAGGGCCCTTGGGCACTGAAGCTTTCTTT. Protein: CASSLTGPLGTEAFF.